This TCR beta chain was recorded in a study of tumor-infiltrating lymphocytes in primary liver carcinoma. Notes on this clonotype: Just one base apart from a much larger clone, this may be a read error.

Germline DNA was also extracted, with blood RNA taken from unsorted whole blood. TCR beta cDNA was made from roughly 450 ng total RNA with a constant-region primer. Sequencing libraries for TCR beta derived from three nested multiplex PCR rounds that used slightly modified ARM-PCR. TCRdb re-called the multiplex PCR reads with MiXCR, one entry per CDR3 protein. The sample yields around 330,000 distinct CDR3 sequences, roughly three fifths seen once. This clonotype originated in a woman in her twenties or thirties with primary liver carcinoma and hepatitis B virus infection. The sequencing input was peripheral blood.

In DNA, the CDR3 is TGTGCCATCACACTAGCGGGGACGAGCTCCTACAATGAGCAGTTCTTC. Protein sequence: CAITLAGTSSYNEQFF. This chain joins TRBV6-6 and TRBJ2-1, with 10 nucleotides matching TRBD2. J lost 0 bases, V lost 10 bases, and 9 bases had no gene match. The V gene's germline CDR1 is MNHNY and CDR2 SVGAGI (reference sequence). The CDR3 has 16 amino acids.